In its sample, the clone carrying this T cell receptor (beta chain) was seen once. The antigen remains unidentified. The germline V and J ends were trimmed by 8 bases and 6 bases, with 17 bases remaining between them. This CDR3 spans 13 amino acids. The assay was immunoSEQ multiplex PCR, and TCRdb's table has in-frame clones only and misses some. This table has under 200,000 clones, 87% appearing once. This sample is part of a study of T cell responses to AZD1222 COVID-19 vaccine. Study-wide results and limits: The study sampled repertoires only after the peak T cell response. Just a handful of AZD1222 recipients tested seropositive at baseline.

Sequenced material: peripheral blood, taken on day 0 of MenACWY control vaccination. The V gene is TRBV12-3 or TRBV12-4, the J gene TRBJ2-7; D might be TRBD2 (7 bases). This clonotype was sampled from an adult in good health. CDR3 sequence: CASHLGGAIEQYF. The CDR3 DNA reads TGTGCCAGCCATCTGGGGGGGGCGATCGAGCAGTACTTC.